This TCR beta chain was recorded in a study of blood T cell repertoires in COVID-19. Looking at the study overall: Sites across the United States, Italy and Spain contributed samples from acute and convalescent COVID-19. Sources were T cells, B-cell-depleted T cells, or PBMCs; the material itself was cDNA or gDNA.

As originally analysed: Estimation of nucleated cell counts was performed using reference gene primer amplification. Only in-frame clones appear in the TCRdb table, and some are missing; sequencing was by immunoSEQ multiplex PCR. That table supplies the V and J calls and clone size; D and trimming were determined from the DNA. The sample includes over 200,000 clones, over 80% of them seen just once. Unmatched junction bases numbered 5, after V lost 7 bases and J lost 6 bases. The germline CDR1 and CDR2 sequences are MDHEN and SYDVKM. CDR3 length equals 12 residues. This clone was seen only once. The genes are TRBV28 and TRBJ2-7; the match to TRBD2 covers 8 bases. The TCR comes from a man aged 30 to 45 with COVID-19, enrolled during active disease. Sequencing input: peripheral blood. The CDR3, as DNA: TGTGCCAGCACAGCGGGAGTTGCCGAGCAGTACTTC. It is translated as CASTAGVAEQYF.